A selection of T cell receptor beta chains follows, all from one sample in a study of tumor-infiltrating lymphocytes in localized non-small cell lung cancer. TCRdb's copy holds only in-frame clones and misses some; the assay was immunoSEQ multiplex PCR. The sample carries about 14,000 clones, 80% to 90% recorded once. Sequenced sample: lung tumor tissue. These receptor sequences come from a human donor with non-small cell lung cancer. CDR3s include the opening cysteine and the closing phenylalanine or tryptophan. Fields, in order: CDR3 protein, CDR3 DNA, clone size, D gene, J gene, V gene. The D gene is left open where the match is weak. Size tells how often a clone was seen (once, few, many) or the class of an expanded clone, and some rows leave it out.

cdr3_aa: CASSVGGGNQPQHF
cdr3_nt: TGTGCCAGCAGCGTAGGGGGGGGCAATCAGCCCCAGCATTTT
clone_size: .
d_call: .
j_call: TRBJ1-5
v_call: TRBV9

cdr3_aa: CASSQTSGLQTEAFF
cdr3_nt: TGTGCCAGCAGCCAGACATCAGGGCTTCAGACTGAAGCTTTCTTT
clone_size: few
d_call: .
j_call: TRBJ1-1
v_call: TRBV4-2

cdr3_aa: CASRIQGNYGYTF
cdr3_nt: TGTGCCAGCAGAATCCAGGGTAACTATGGCTACACCTTC
clone_size: .
d_call: .
j_call: TRBJ1-2
v_call: TRBV28

cdr3_aa: CASNYTIRTEDPSLAKNIQYF
cdr3_nt: TGCGCCAGCAACTACACAATAAGGACAGAAGATCCATCACTAGCCAAAAACATTCAGTACTTC
clone_size: .
d_call: .
j_call: TRBJ2-4
v_call: TRBV5-1

cdr3_aa: CAWSDQGETEAFF
cdr3_nt: TGTGCCTGGAGTGATCAGGGGGAAACTGAAGCTTTCTTT
clone_size: .
d_call: TRBD1
j_call: TRBJ1-1
v_call: TRBV30

cdr3_aa: CASGRGGEGLGDEQFF
cdr3_nt: TGTGCCAGCGGGCGAGGAGGGGAAGGCCTAGGAGATGAGCAGTTCTTC
clone_size: .
d_call: .
j_call: TRBJ2-1
v_call: TRBV21-1

cdr3_aa: CASSYSSLRGHEQYF
cdr3_nt: TGTGCCAGCAGTTACTCGTCGTTGAGGGGCCACGAGCAGTACTTC
clone_size: .
d_call: .
j_call: TRBJ2-7
v_call: TRBV6-5

cdr3_aa: CASSLQALPAGEQYF
cdr3_nt: TGTGCCAGCAGCCTGCAAGCCTTGCCAGCGGGGGAGCAGTACTTC
clone_size: .
d_call: TRBD2
j_call: TRBJ2-7
v_call: TRBV9

cdr3_aa: CASSLGPTGVTGELFF
cdr3_nt: TGCGCCAGCAGCTTGGGCCCAACGGGGGTTACCGGGGAGCTGTTTTTT
clone_size: few
d_call: .
j_call: TRBJ2-2
v_call: TRBV5-1

cdr3_aa: CASSPNPGNTEAFF
cdr3_nt: TGTGCCAGCAGTCCTAATCCAGGGAACACTGAAGCTTTCTTT
clone_size: .
d_call: .
j_call: TRBJ1-1
v_call: TRBV6-4

cdr3_aa: CASSLEVQNYEQYF
cdr3_nt: TGCGCCAGCAGCTTGGAAGTCCAGAACTACGAGCAGTACTTC
clone_size: .
d_call: .
j_call: TRBJ2-7
v_call: TRBV5-1

cdr3_aa: CASSFGGSSYEQYF
cdr3_nt: TGTGCCAGCAGTTTCGGGGGATCCTCCTACGAGCAGTACTTC
clone_size: .
d_call: .
j_call: TRBJ2-7
v_call: TRBV28

cdr3_aa: CSARDRGELFF
cdr3_nt: TGCAGTGCTAGAGACAGAGGGGAGCTGTTTTTT
clone_size: .
d_call: .
j_call: TRBJ2-2
v_call: TRBV20-1

cdr3_aa: CASRPSTGSREDTEAFF
cdr3_nt: TGTGCCAGCAGACCTTCTACAGGGTCGCGGGAGGACACTGAAGCTTTCTTT
clone_size: .
d_call: .
j_call: TRBJ1-1
v_call: TRBV28

cdr3_aa: CASNDPGTEEETQYF
cdr3_nt: TGCGCCAGCAACGATCCCGGGACAGAAGAAGAGACCCAGTACTTC
clone_size: .
d_call: TRBD1
j_call: TRBJ2-5
v_call: TRBV5-1

cdr3_aa: CASSQPGATNEKLFF
cdr3_nt: TGCGCCAGCAGCCAACCGGGTGCAACTAATGAAAAACTGTTTTTT
clone_size: .
d_call: .
j_call: TRBJ1-4
v_call: TRBV4-1

cdr3_aa: CAWSLLTSGGGNEQFF
cdr3_nt: TGTGCCTGGAGCCTTCTCACTAGCGGGGGGGGCAATGAGCAGTTCTTC
clone_size: .
d_call: TRBD2
j_call: TRBJ2-1
v_call: TRBV30

cdr3_aa: CASSGTSGETQYF
cdr3_nt: TGTGCCAGCAGTGGGACTAGCGGCGAGACCCAGTACTTC
clone_size: .
d_call: TRBD2
j_call: TRBJ2-5
v_call: TRBV6-6

cdr3_aa: CASSSFGRGYTF
cdr3_nt: TGTGCCAGCAGTTCGTTCGGACGTGGCTACACCTTC
clone_size: once
d_call: .
j_call: TRBJ1-2
v_call: TRBV27

cdr3_aa: CASSLAGTPDTEAFF
cdr3_nt: TGCGCCAGCAGCTTGGCCGGTACCCCTGACACTGAAGCTTTCTTT
clone_size: few
d_call: .
j_call: TRBJ1-1
v_call: TRBV5-1

cdr3_aa: CATLEGPGANVLTF
cdr3_nt: TGTGCCACCCTGGAGGGGCCAGGGGCCAACGTCCTGACTTTC
clone_size: .
d_call: .
j_call: TRBJ2-6
v_call: TRBV10-3

cdr3_aa: CASSLEGDHEQYF
cdr3_nt: TGCGCCAGCAGCTTGGAAGGGGATCACGAGCAGTACTTC
clone_size: .
d_call: .
j_call: TRBJ2-7
v_call: TRBV5-1

cdr3_aa: CASSILGSPNQPQHF
cdr3_nt: TGTGCCAGTAGCATATTGGGCAGTCCCAATCAGCCCCAGCATTTT
clone_size: few
d_call: .
j_call: TRBJ1-5
v_call: TRBV19

cdr3_aa: CASSPGEWGYTF
cdr3_nt: TGCGCCAGCAGCCCAGGGGAGTGGGGCTACACCTTC
clone_size: .
d_call: .
j_call: TRBJ1-2
v_call: TRBV5-1

cdr3_aa: CASSQVPSGAYNEQFF
cdr3_nt: TGTGCCAGCAGCCAAGTACCTAGCGGGGCATACAATGAGCAGTTCTTC
clone_size: .
d_call: TRBD2
j_call: TRBJ2-1
v_call: TRBV14

cdr3_aa: CASSLGGARDYGYTF
cdr3_nt: TGTGCCAGCAGCTTAGGGGGGGCGCGTGACTATGGCTACACCTTC
clone_size: .
d_call: .
j_call: TRBJ1-2
v_call: TRBV7-6

cdr3_aa: CASSLAGALDTQYF
cdr3_nt: TGTGCCAGCAGCTTAGCGGGGGCCTTAGATACGCAGTATTTT
clone_size: .
d_call: .
j_call: TRBJ2-3
v_call: TRBV7-2

cdr3_aa: CAWSKLTGVDTEAFF
cdr3_nt: TGTGCCTGGAGTAAACTAACAGGGGTGGACACTGAAGCTTTCTTT
clone_size: .
d_call: TRBD1
j_call: TRBJ1-1
v_call: TRBV30

cdr3_aa: CASSLGTSSSSYNSPLHF
cdr3_nt: TGTGCCAGCAGCTTAGGGACATCTTCGAGCTCCTATAATTCACCCCTCCACTTT
clone_size: .
d_call: .
j_call: TRBJ1-6
v_call: TRBV7-9

cdr3_aa: CASSRDGNQPQHF
cdr3_nt: TGTGCCAGCAGTAGGGACGGCAATCAGCCCCAGCATTTT
clone_size: .
d_call: .
j_call: TRBJ1-5
v_call: TRBV6-6